Following are 5 T cell receptor beta chains from one sample sequenced in a study of cytomegalovirus exposure and HLA in healthy donors. Both 60 Vbeta primers and 13 Jbeta primers went into the PCR. The repertoire was sequenced with immunoSEQ multiplex PCR; TCRdb's copy has only in-frame clones and lacks some. The table lists 100,000 to 150,000 clones, 80% to 90% of them singletons. The material sequenced was PBMCs. The receptors were sampled from a woman between 35 and 50 years old in good health and CMV-seropositive.

In this sample, this clone turned up a few times. The rearrangement links TRBV4-2 to TRBJ1-2, with 10 nucleotides matching TRBD1. CDR3 length: 16 amino acids. The V segment lost 0 bases and the J segment 4 bases; nucleotides outside the gene matches: 5. CDR1 is LGHNA and CDR2 is YNFKEQ in the germline V gene. The chain's CDR3 is CASSQEGDRGGYGYTF. DNA of the CDR3: TGTGCCAGCAGCCAAGAAGGGGACAGGGGAGGCTATGGCTACACCTTC.

This chain joins TRBV29-1 and TRBJ1-5; no definite D call. Germline values: CDR1 SQVTM, CDR2 ANQGSEA. The CDR3 has 14 amino acids. Deletions cut 3 bases from V and 0 bases from J, with 9 bases between. CDR3 nucleotides: TGCAGCGTTGAGGTGAGGCATAGCAATCAGCCCCAGCATTTT. Encoded protein: CSVEVRHSNQPQHF.

This sequence joins TRBV7-6 and TRBJ2-1, with 7 bases aligning to TRBD2. The CDR3 runs 17 residues. Germline values: CDR1 SGHVS, CDR2 FNYEAQ. J was trimmed by 6 bases and V by 3 bases; bases with no gene match: 14. CDR3 DNA: TGTGCCAGCAGCTTGATGGCGGGAGAAGTATATTTCAATGAGCAGTTCTTC. Translating gives CASSLMAGEVYFNEQFF.

The chain employs TRBV6-1 and TRBJ2-5, with TRBD1 as a possible D gene (6 bases). Trimming cost V 7 bases and J 2 bases, with 11 bases left between them. The CDR3 is made up of 13 amino acids. CDR1 is MNHNS, CDR2 SASEGT, per germline. CDR3 in DNA: TGTGCCAGCATCAGGGGCCTACAAGAGACCCAGTACTTC. Its protein is CASIRGLQETQYF.

The chain carries TRBV4-1 and TRBJ2-7; TRBD1 agrees at 8 bases. The CDR3 runs to 14 residues. J lost 5 bases, V lost 3 bases, and 6 bases had no gene match. Germline V lookup: CDR1 MGHRA, CDR2 YSYEKL. CDR3 sequence reads: CASSQVDRGHEQYF. CDR3 coding DNA: TGCGCCAGCAGCCAGGTCGACAGGGGCCACGAGCAGTACTTC.